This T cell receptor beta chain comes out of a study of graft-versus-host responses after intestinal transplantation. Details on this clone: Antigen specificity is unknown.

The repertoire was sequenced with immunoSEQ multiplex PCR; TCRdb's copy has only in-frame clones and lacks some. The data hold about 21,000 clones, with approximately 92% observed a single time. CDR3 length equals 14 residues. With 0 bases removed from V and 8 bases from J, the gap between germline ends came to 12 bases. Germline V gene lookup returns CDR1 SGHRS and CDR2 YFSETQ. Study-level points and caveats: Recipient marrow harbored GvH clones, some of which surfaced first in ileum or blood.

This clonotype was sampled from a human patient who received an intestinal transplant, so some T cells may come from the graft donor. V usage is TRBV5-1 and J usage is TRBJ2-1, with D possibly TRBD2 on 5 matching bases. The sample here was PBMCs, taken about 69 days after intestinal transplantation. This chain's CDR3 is CASSLVRAGDEQFF. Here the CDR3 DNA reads TGCGCCAGCAGCTTGGTAAGGGCCGGGGATGAGCAGTTCTTC.